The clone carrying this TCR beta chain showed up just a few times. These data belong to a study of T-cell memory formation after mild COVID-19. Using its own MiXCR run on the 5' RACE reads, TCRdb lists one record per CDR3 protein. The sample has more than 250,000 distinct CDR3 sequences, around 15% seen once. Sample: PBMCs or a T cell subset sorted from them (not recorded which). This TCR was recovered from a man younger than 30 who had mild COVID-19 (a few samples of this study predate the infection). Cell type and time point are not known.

CDR3 coding DNA: TGCAGCGTTGAAGGAACGGTAGGGTTGGATTTCGATACGCAGTATTTT. Its translation is CSVEGTVGLDFDTQYF. The chain carries TRBV29-1 and TRBJ2-3; D gene uncertain. Germline CDR1 is SQVTM and CDR2 is ANQGSEA. Trimming left V 1 base short and J 6 bases short, with 20 bases between. The CDR3 consists of 16 residues.